The next 27 T cell receptor beta chains were all read from a single sample in a study of glioma-infiltrating T cells after dendritic cell vaccination. TCRdb's table, derived via immunoSEQ multiplex PCR, lists solely in-frame clones and lacks some. The sample consists of 70,000 to 95,000 clones, around 86% of them appearing once. As to time point: after dendritic cell vaccination, including at tumor progression/relapse. Sequencing was performed on blood, taken after dendritic cell vaccination. The receptor source for this set is a human donor with glioblastoma.

The chain links TRBV4-1 to TRBJ1-5; TRBD1 agrees at 7 bases. CDR1 MGHRA and CDR2 YSYEKL come from the germline V gene. The CDR3 is made up of 16 amino acids. V dropped 4 bases and J dropped 3; count of bases not matched to a gene: 9. CDR3 loop: CASSPEPDRDNQPQHF. The CDR3 nucleotides are TGCGCCAGCAGCCCCGAGCCTGACAGGGACAATCAGCCCCAGCATTTT.

The chain employs TRBV18 and TRBJ1-6; D is uncertain. The V end lost 4 bases, the J end lost 7 bases, and 14 bases lay between the germline ends. The CDR3 extends over 15 amino acids. The germline V gene has CDR1 KGHSH and CDR2 LQKENI. CDR3 DNA sequence: TGTGCCAGCTCACTCGGGGAAGCTAGGAATTCACCCCTCCACTTT. Translated, it gives CASSLGEARNSPLHF.

The gene calls are TRBV5-6 and TRBJ2-1, with D possibly being TRBD1 (6 bases). Germline V CDR1 and CDR2: SGHDT, YYEEEE. V dropped 4 bases and J dropped 6 bases, with 17 bases sitting between them. There are 15 residues in the CDR3. The chain's CDR3 is CASSADHRASNEQFF. The CDR3, as DNA: TGTGCCAGCAGCGCCGACCACAGGGCTAGCAATGAGCAGTTCTTC.

The chain uses TRBV18 and TRBJ1-1; 7 nucleotides agree with TRBD1. The CDR3 loop spans 16 amino acids. Looked up from germline, CDR1 is KGHSH and CDR2 is LQKENI. Trimming removed 3 bases from V and 13 bases from J; junction bases left unmatched: 20. The DNA for the CDR3 is TGTGCCAGCTCACCGCCGGGGGGGCCGGCTTCCAGGGGGGGTTTCTTT. Translated, it gives CASSPPGGPASRGGFF.

This sequence joins TRBV4-1 and TRBJ1-5; D is possibly TRBD1 (6 bases). The CDR3 is 15 amino acids. Germline V lookup: CDR1 MGHRA, CDR2 YSYEKL. V was cut by 1 base and J by 4 bases, with 11 bases left in between. As DNA, the CDR3 is TGCGCCAGCAGCCAAGGGGACAAGGGGAATCAGCCCCAGCATTTT. Translating gives CASSQGDKGNQPQHF.

The rearrangement joins TRBV6-5 to TRBJ2-1, with 7 bases that match TRBD2. The CDR3 contains 11 residues. Germline loops: CDR1 MNHEY, CDR2 SVGAGI. CDR3 in amino acids: CVSGRNNEQFF. In DNA form, the CDR3 reads TGTGTCTCCGGGAGGAACAATGAGCAGTTCTTC.

Comment on this clone: The junction departs from germline at one end; a sequencing error may be responsible. The V and J genes are TRBV18 and TRBJ1-2, with D maybe TRBD1 (5 bases). CDR3 size: 14 residues. CDR1 is KGHSH and CDR2 is LQKENI in the germline V gene. Here the CDR3 DNA reads TGTGCCAACTCACCACAGCAGATAGGGGATGGCTACACCTTC. It encodes CANSPQQIGDGYTF.

This clone was counted once. V usage is TRBV6-1 and J usage is TRBJ2-2; D is possibly TRBD2 (6 bases). Germline V CDR1 and CDR2: MNHNS, SASEGT. The CDR3 totals 15 residues. The V end lost 5 bases, the J end lost 3 bases, and 13 bases lay between the germline ends. CDR3 region: CASSPGLDHTGELFF. Written as DNA, the CDR3 is TGTGCCAGCAGTCCGGGACTTGACCACACCGGGGAGCTGTTTTTT.

V usage is TRBV2 and J usage is TRBJ1-5; D perhaps matches TRBD1 (5 bases). V was cut by 6 bases and J by 4 bases, with 13 bases left in between. The CDR3 spans 14 residues. Germline assignment: CDR1 SNHLY and CDR2 FYNNEI. The CDR3 DNA is TGTGCCAGCAGCCGAGGTGGGGGGAATCAGCCCCAGCATTTT. Translated: CASSRGGGNQPQHF.

The chain uses TRBV18 and TRBJ2-5; 10 bases line up with TRBD1. The CDR3 loop spans 17 amino acids. The germline V gene encodes CDR1 KGHSH and CDR2 LQKENI. With 3 bases clipped from V and 3 bases from J, the junction kept 10 bases outside the gene matches. For the CDR3, the DNA is TGTGCCAGCTCACCGGTAGTATCCGGACAGGGGGAAGAGACCCAGTACTTC. Translated: CASSPVVSGQGEETQYF.

The gene calls are TRBV29-1 and TRBJ1-4; D perhaps matches TRBD1 (5 bases). CDR3 length: 14 amino acids. Germline values: CDR1 SQVTM, CDR2 ANQGSEA. With 6 bases removed from V and 7 bases from J, the gap between germline ends came to 18 bases. The DNA for the CDR3 is TGCAGCGTCCTCCTTCAGGGTTCTAGTGAAAAACTGTTTTTT. Its protein product is CSVLLQGSSEKLFF.

The chain employs TRBV5-6 and TRBJ2-7, with unresolved D. CDR3 size: 14 residues. The V gene lost 3 bases and the J gene lost 4 bases, with 14 bases spanning the gap. Germline assignment: CDR1 SGHDT and CDR2 YYEEEE. The CDR3 region has the DNA TGTGCCAGCAGCTGGGCGACGGCCATTTACGAGCAGTACTTC. Amino acids: CASSWATAIYEQYF.

V is TRBV7-9 and J is TRBJ2-1; TRBD2 is a possible D gene (5 bases). Germline V gene data show CDR1 as SEHNR and CDR2 as FQNEAQ (reference sequence). The CDR3 runs to 16 residues. Trimming stripped 2 bases from V and 7 bases from J, with 18 bases between. CDR3 DNA sequence: TGTGCCAGCAGCTTAACCGGGCCCCTCTCGGGGAATGAGCAGTTCTTC. Protein product: CASSLTGPLSGNEQFF.

The CDR3 loop reads CASSPGQGNTEAFF. The DNA for the CDR3 is TGTGCCAGCAGCCCCGGACAGGGGAACACTGAAGCTTTCTTT. The chain recombines TRBV2 with TRBJ1-1, with TRBD1 matching 8 bases. Germline values: CDR1 SNHLY, CDR2 FYNNEI. There are 14 residues in the CDR3. Losses at the gene ends were 6 bases for V and 1 base for J; bases not matched to a gene: 4.

This chain connects TRBV7-9 to TRBJ2-3, with 7 nucleotides matching TRBD2. J was trimmed by 2 bases and V by 8 bases; bases with no gene match: 10. The CDR3 is 15 residues long. The V gene's germline CDR1 is SEHNR and CDR2 FQNEAQ (reference sequence). CDR3 DNA: TGTGCCAGCCGTTCCTGGCGGGAGTCCACAGATACGCAGTATTTT. Its translation: CASRSWRESTDTQYF.

The chain uses TRBV6-5 and TRBJ1-2, with no clear D. There are 14 residues in the CDR3. CDR1 is MNHEY, CDR2 SVGAGI, per germline. V lost 2 bases and J lost 2, with 9 bases in between. In DNA form, the CDR3 reads TGTGCCAGCAGTTACGCGGGAGCGAACTATGGCTACACCTTC. Translation: CASSYAGANYGYTF.

The V and J genes are TRBV2 and TRBJ2-1, with 8 bases aligning to TRBD2. Trimming took 5 bases from V and 4 from J; bases not matched to a gene: 1. Germline CDR1 reads SNHLY; CDR2 reads FYNNEI. CDR3 length: 13 amino acids. CDR3 protein: CASSSGGYNEQFF. In nucleotides, the CDR3 is TGTGCCAGCAGTAGCGGGGGATACAATGAGCAGTTCTTC.

CDR3 DNA: TGTGCCAGCAGCTCGCACCAGGGGGCAAAGACCCAGTACTTC. It encodes CASSSHQGAKTQYF. V is TRBV21-1 and J is TRBJ2-5; the table's TRBD1 call for D was not verified on the DNA. TRBV21-1 is reported as a pseudogene. The CDR3 loop spans 14 amino acids.

The chain joins TRBV5-1 to TRBJ2-1; D perhaps matches TRBD2 (5 bases). This CDR3 contains 14 residues. Germline V lookup: CDR1 SGHRS, CDR2 YFSETQ. Trimming took off 0 bases at V and 9 bases at J, with 13 bases between the two ends. In DNA form, the CDR3 reads TGCGCCAGCAGCTTGGCTTCGGGGTCGGGTGAGCAGTTCTTC. Translating it yields CASSLASGSGEQFF.

The J gene is TRBJ2-3, the V gene TRBV5-1; 9 bases fit TRBD2. This CDR3 spans 17 amino acids. The V segment lost 0 bases and the J segment 4 bases; nucleotides outside the gene matches: 9. Germline loops: CDR1 SGHRS, CDR2 YFSETQ. Written as DNA, the CDR3 is TGCGCCAGCAGCTTGGATACGGGACTAGCCGGGGCAGATACGCAGTATTTT. Residues: CASSLDTGLAGADTQYF.

This sequence joins TRBV27 and TRBJ1-4; 10 nucleotides match TRBD1. Trimming removed 4 bases from V and 7 bases from J; junction bases left unmatched: 9. The CDR3 consists of 16 residues. CDR1 is MNHEY, CDR2 SMNVEV, per germline (reference sequence). CDR3 nucleotide sequence: TGTGCCAGCAGTTATACTCTGGGACAGGGGCCTGAAAAACTGTTTTTT. This codes for CASSYTLGQGPEKLFF.

This clone was counted once. The chain has TRBV5-6 and TRBJ2-1, with D uncertain. CDR3 length: 11 residues. Trimming cost V 6 bases and J 7 bases, with 8 bases left between them. Germline-derived CDR1 and CDR2 are SGHDT and YYEEEE. CDR3 bases: TGTGCCAGCACCCTGAGTAATGAGCAGTTCTTC. Translated, it gives CASTLSNEQFF. Using reference TRBV5-6 and TRBJ2-1 for the parts outside the CDR3, the full variable domain is DAGVTQSPTHLIKTRGQQVTLRCSPKSGHDTVSWYQQALGQGPQFIFQYYEEEERQRGNFPDRFSGHQFPNYSSELNVNALLLGDSALYLCASTLSNEQFFGPGTRLTVL.

The chain combines TRBV6-6 with TRBJ1-1; TRBD1 matches at 7 bases. The CDR3 runs to 12 residues. The V and J ends lost 2 bases and 7 bases, in that order; junction bases with no gene match: 1. Germline V gene lookup returns CDR1 MNHNY and CDR2 SVGAGI (reference sequence). The CDR3, as DNA: TGTGCCAGCAGTTACCGGGACAGTGAAGCTTTCTTT. This encodes CASSYRDSEAFF.

V is TRBV6-1 and J is TRBJ1-6, with 7 bases identical to TRBD1. The CDR3 covers 15 residues. V dropped 7 bases and J dropped 9; count of bases not matched to a gene: 12. Germline lookup yields CDR1 MNHNS and CDR2 SASEGT. The CDR3 nucleotides are TGTGCCAGCATACCGACAGGTCCAGGGGGTTCACCCCTCCACTTT. Translated, it gives CASIPTGPGGSPLHF.

Here the CDR3 DNA reads TGTGCCAGCAGCTCGGGACTGCCAAGTACACCCCTCCACTTT. Encoded protein: CASSSGLPSTPLHF. This rearrangement joins TRBV5-5 to TRBJ1-6; perhaps TRBD1 as D (5 bases). CDR1 and CDR2 (germline): SGHKS, YYEKEE (reference sequence). V dropped 3 bases and J dropped 11 bases, with 15 bases sitting between them. The CDR3 is 14 amino acids.

This chain links TRBV6-5 with TRBJ1-1, with D hard to call. This CDR3 comprises 14 residues. The V gene's germline CDR1 is MNHEY and CDR2 SVGAGI. Between the trimmed V and J ends, which lost 0 bases and 1 base, there was a span of 6 bases. CDR3 nucleotide sequence: TGTGCCAGCAGTTACTCGTGGCCGAACACTGAAGCTTTCTTT. Residues: CASSYSWPNTEAFF.

V is TRBV9 and J is TRBJ2-3, with 7 bases lining up with TRBD1. CDR1 is SGDLS, CDR2 YYNGEE, per germline. Trimming at V came to 4 bases and at J to 4 bases, leaving 6 bases not matched to a gene. This CDR3 has 14 residues. In DNA form, the CDR3 reads TGTGCCAGCAGCCCTCAGACAGGGTCAGATACGCAGTATTTT. It is translated as CASSPQTGSDTQYF.